What follows are 28 T cell receptor beta chains derived from one specimen sequenced in a study of cytomegalovirus exposure and HLA in healthy donors. The PCR made use of 60 Vbeta and 13 Jbeta primers. Using immunoSEQ multiplex PCR, the repertoire was profiled, and TCRdb retains in-frame clones only, with some absent. The data contain 75,000 to 100,000 clones, about two thirds of them singletons. The sequencing input was PBMCs. These receptors originate from a man aged 60-69 years in good health and CMV-seronegative.

This chain uses TRBV7-8 with TRBJ1-1; TRBD1 matches at 8 bases. Trimming took 5 bases from V and 10 from J; bases not matched to a gene: 9. CDR1 SGHVS and CDR2 FQNEAQ come from the germline V gene. The CDR3 extends over 13 amino acids. CDR3 DNA sequence: TGTGCCAGCAGCCGACCGGGACAGGACTCAGCTTTCTTT. It encodes CASSRPGQDSAFF.

J is TRBJ1-5 and V is TRBV10-2; a weak D match, TRBD1 (6 bases). The germline V gene has CDR1 WSHSY and CDR2 SAAADI. V was pared by 0 bases and J by 9 bases, with 15 bases between. The length of the CDR3 is 15 residues. The CDR3 nucleotides read TGCGCCAGCAGTGAGTCTTTACAGGGCGAGAGGCCCCAGCATTTT. Translating it yields CASSESLQGERPQHF.

The chain combines TRBV6-6 with TRBJ2-7; weak D call: TRBD2 (5 bases). This CDR3 is 14 amino acids long. The V end lost 7 bases, the J end lost 2 bases, and 15 bases lay between the germline ends. The V gene's germline CDR1 is MNHNY and CDR2 SVGAGI (reference sequence). As DNA, the CDR3 is TGTGCCAGCACCGCTTCGGGGTCCCCCTACGAGCAGTACTTC. Translating it yields CASTASGSPYEQYF.

V is TRBV2 and J is TRBJ2-1; 10 bases are a match to TRBD2. The CDR3 sequence is 15 residues long. Germline values: CDR1 SNHLY, CDR2 FYNNEI. V lost 7 bases to trimming and J lost 9 bases; unmatched junction nucleotides: 12. This CDR3 is CASNPSSGRSSEQFF. The CDR3 DNA reads TGTGCCAGCAATCCTAGTAGCGGGAGGTCCAGTGAGCAGTTCTTC.

The chain joins TRBV5-5 to TRBJ1-1, with TRBD1 matching 10 bases. J lost 6 bases, V lost 4 bases, and 6 bases had no gene match. Per the germline V gene, CDR1 is SGHKS and CDR2 is YYEKEE (reference sequence). The CDR3 covers 14 residues. The CDR3: CASSIRQGAAEAFF. Here the CDR3 DNA reads TGTGCCAGCAGCATTCGACAGGGGGCAGCTGAAGCTTTCTTT. The whole variable domain, filled in from reference TRBV5-5 and TRBJ1-1, reads DAGVTQSPTHLIKTRGQQVTLRCSPISGHKSVSWYQQVLGQGPQFIFQYYEKEERGRGNFPDRFSARQFPNYSSELNVNALLLGDSALYLCASSIRQGAAEAFFGQGTRLTVV.

In its sample, this clone was seen a few times. The V gene is TRBV18, the J gene TRBJ2-3, with unresolved D. The CDR3 is 16 amino acids. V lost 6 bases and J lost 0, with 16 bases in between. CDR1 and CDR2 (germline): KGHSH, LQKENI. The CDR3 DNA follows: TGTGCCAGCTCCCCCCGAGAGATTTCTAGCACAGATACGCAGTATTTT. It codes for CASSPREISSTDTQYF.

This CDR3 is CASSRGAGGWTDTQYF. CDR3 sequence (DNA): TGTGCCAGTAGTAGGGGGGCGGGGGGCTGGACAGATACGCAGTATTTT. The rearrangement links TRBV19 to TRBJ2-3, with 8 bases fitting TRBD2. The junction had 9 bases not matched to a gene; V was cut back by 4 bases and J by 3 bases. Germline V gene data show CDR1 as LNHDA and CDR2 as SQIVND (reference sequence). The CDR3 is 16 amino acids.

This clone showed up just a few times. The chain combines TRBV4-1 with TRBJ2-3; 9 bases fit TRBD2. Per the germline V gene, CDR1 is MGHRA and CDR2 is YSYEKL. The J segment lost 2 bases and the V segment lost 3 bases, leaving 18 bases of the junction unmatched. The CDR3 totals 20 residues. The DNA for the CDR3 is TGCGCCAGCAGCCACAGCGGGGTTAGCGGGAGTCCTGGTAACACAGATACGCAGTATTTT. It translates to CASSHSGVSGSPGNTDTQYF.

J is TRBJ2-1 and V is TRBV7-2, with 8 bases aligning to TRBD2. This CDR3 is built from 15 residues. Trimming took 5 bases from V and 5 from J; bases not matched to a gene: 8. Germline V CDR1 and CDR2: SGHTA, FQGNSA. In DNA, the CDR3 is TGTGCCAGCAGCCGATTAAGCGGGGGTAACAATGAGCAGTTCTTC. It yields the protein CASSRLSGGNNEQFF.

The V call is TRBV18, the J call TRBJ2-5, with 8 bases fitting TRBD2. Germline V gives CDR1 KGHSH, CDR2 LQKENI. V lost 3 bases and J lost 3; bases outside the gene matches: 3. The length of the CDR3 is 14 residues. Written as DNA, the CDR3 is TGTGCCAGCTCACCTAATAGCGGGAAAGAGACCCAGTACTTC. Protein: CASSPNSGKETQYF.

The gene calls are TRBV7-8 and TRBJ2-5, with 9 bases lining up with TRBD1. The J segment lost 1 base and the V segment lost 5 bases, leaving 5 bases of the junction unmatched. CDR3 size: 15 residues. The germline V gene has CDR1 SGHVS and CDR2 FQNEAQ. The CDR3 nucleotides read TGTGCCAGCAGCGTACGGACAGGGGCCCAAGAGACCCAGTACTTC. Its protein product is CASSVRTGAQETQYF.

The V gene is TRBV11-2, the J gene TRBJ2-5, with 7 positions matching TRBD2. The V segment lost 0 bases and the J segment 7 bases; nucleotides outside the gene matches: 5. Germline V lookup: CDR1 SGHAT, CDR2 FQNNGV. CDR3 length equals 14 residues. CDR3 DNA sequence: TGTGCCAGCAGCTTAGACGGACTAGGTGGGACCCAGTACTTC. Translation gives CASSLDGLGGTQYF.

The chain recombines TRBV5-4 with TRBJ2-5; 12 nucleotides match TRBD1. Losses at the gene ends were 0 bases for V and 7 bases for J; bases not matched to a gene: 7. The CDR3 loop spans 16 amino acids. The germline CDR1 and CDR2 sequences are SGHNT and YYREEE (reference sequence). The CDR3 is CASSLGGTGGVGTQYF. DNA of the CDR3: TGTGCCAGCAGCTTGGGGGGGACAGGGGGCGTGGGGACCCAGTACTTC.

The chain combines TRBV28 with TRBJ2-3; 10 bases match TRBD2. J gave up 6 bases and V 1 base, and 10 bases lay outside the gene matches. Germline-derived CDR1 and CDR2 are MDHEN and SYDVKM. The CDR3 is made up of 17 amino acids. In DNA, the CDR3 is TGTGCCAGCAGTTTATTAATAAGCGGGAGGGAGCAGGATACGCAGTATTTT. Translating gives CASSLLISGREQDTQYF.

The rearrangement joins TRBV6-5 to TRBJ2-7; a weak D match, TRBD2 (5 bases). CDR3 size: 16 residues. V was pared by 0 bases and J by 5 bases, with 17 bases between. The V gene's germline CDR1 is MNHEY and CDR2 SVGAGI. The CDR3 here is CASSYSKDWELDEQYF. The CDR3 DNA reads TGTGCCAGCAGTTACTCGAAGGATTGGGAGCTGGACGAGCAGTACTTC.

This rearrangement joins TRBV10-3 to TRBJ1-6, with TRBD1 matching 7 bases. The CDR3 runs 15 residues. V lost 1 base and J lost 7; bases outside the gene matches: 4. Germline-derived CDR1 and CDR2 are ENHRY and SYGVKD. This CDR3 reads CAISELGGENSPLHF. As DNA, the CDR3 is TGTGCCATCAGTGAGTTAGGGGGCGAAAATTCACCCCTCCACTTT.

This chain connects TRBV18 to TRBJ1-3, with D possibly being TRBD1 (5 bases). This CDR3 comprises 15 residues. CDR1 is KGHSH and CDR2 is LQKENI in the germline V gene. Trimming shortened V by 3 bases and J by 4 bases, and 13 bases separated the two germline ends. For the CDR3, the DNA is TGTGCCAGCTCACCCGACAGAGCGCGCGGAAACACCATATATTTT. It is translated as CASSPDRARGNTIYF.

The J gene is TRBJ1-1, the V gene TRBV7-2; 9 positions match TRBD1. The germline CDR1 and CDR2 sequences are SGHTA and FQGNSA. V shed 5 bases and J 1 base; nucleotides not matched to a gene: 11. The CDR3 is 17 residues long. The CDR3 bases are TGTGCCAGCAGCCGAACGGCGGGACAGGGTAGGAACACTGAAGCTTTCTTT. Its translation is CASSRTAGQGRNTEAFF. The full variable domain, its missing parts supplied by reference TRBV7-2 and TRBJ1-1, is GAGVSQSPSNKVTEKGKDVELRCDPISGHTALYWYRQSLGQGLEFLIYFQGNSAPDKSGLPSDRFSAERTGGSVSTLTIQRTQQEDSAVYLCASSRTAGQGRNTEAFFGQGTRLTVV.

V is TRBV28 and J is TRBJ1-5, with TRBD1 as a possible D gene (5 bases). This CDR3 spans 16 amino acids. Germline V gene sequence: CDR1 MDHEN, CDR2 SYDVKM. Trimming left V 6 bases short and J 4 bases short, with 19 bases between. CDR3 bases: TGTGCCAGCAGCTTCCCCCGGGGGAATGGAAATCAGCCCCAGCATTTT. Residues: CASSFPRGNGNQPQHF.

CDR3 in amino acids: CASKTQTVTNEKLFF. CDR3 coding DNA: TGTGCCAGCAAGACTCAGACAGTTACTAATGAAAAACTGTTTTTT. The chain combines TRBV6-1 with TRBJ1-4, with D possibly matching TRBD1 (5 bases). Trimming cost V 7 bases and J 2 bases, with 14 bases left between them. There are 15 residues in the CDR3. Germline CDR1 and CDR2: MNHNS and SASEGT.

This clone was seen a few times. V usage is TRBV29-1 and J usage is TRBJ1-5, with unresolved D. Germline V lookup: CDR1 SQVTM, CDR2 ANQGSEA. V lost 1 base and J 0 bases, leaving 4 bases between the germline ends. This CDR3 is 13 amino acids long. The CDR3 is CSVEVSSNQPQHF. In nucleotides, the CDR3 is TGCAGCGTTGAAGTCAGTAGCAATCAGCCCCAGCATTTT.

The chain employs TRBV6-5 and TRBJ1-2, with D tentatively TRBD1 (5 bases). The CDR3 loop spans 15 amino acids. Deletions cut 5 bases from V and 3 bases from J, with 16 bases between. The germline CDR1 and CDR2 sequences are MNHEY and SVGAGI. The CDR3 loop reads CASSRSGWGDYGYTF. The CDR3 nucleotides read TGTGCCAGCAGTAGATCGGGTTGGGGGGACTATGGCTACACCTTC.

The chain combines TRBV19 with TRBJ1-5, with 8 bases identical to TRBD1. The CDR3 runs to 14 residues. The germline V gene has CDR1 LNHDA and CDR2 SQIVND (reference sequence). V shed 3 bases and J 6 bases; nucleotides not matched to a gene: 4. CDR3 residues: CASSMDRVGQPQHF. The DNA of the CDR3 is TGTGCCAGTAGTATGGACAGGGTGGGTCAGCCCCAGCATTTT.

The chain uses TRBV6-5 and TRBJ2-7; D gene uncertain. CDR3 length equals 15 residues. Germline CDR1 is MNHEY and CDR2 is SVGAGI. Deletions cut 0 bases from V and 1 base from J, with 10 bases between. The CDR3 reads CASSYSGSTSYEQYF. The CDR3, as DNA: TGTGCCAGCAGTTACTCGGGCAGTACATCCTACGAGCAGTACTTC.

J is TRBJ2-3 and V is TRBV5-1; 7 bases align to TRBD2. This CDR3 contains 15 residues. The ends lost 4 bases at V and 3 bases at J; junction bases unmatched: 8. Germline V gives CDR1 SGHRS, CDR2 YFSETQ. The CDR3 DNA reads TGCGCCAGCAGCCCGGCTGGGGAGGGTACAGATACGCAGTATTTT. Translated: CASSPAGEGTDTQYF.

This sequence joins TRBV25-1 and TRBJ2-7; the D gene is possibly TRBD2 (6 bases). This CDR3 comprises 15 residues. Trimming left V 3 bases short and J 3 bases short, with 15 bases between. The V gene's germline CDR1 is MGHDK and CDR2 SYGVNS. The DNA for the CDR3 is TGTGCCAGCAGTGAGCCTTCCCACGGGGGCTACGAGCAGTACTTC. Translating gives CASSEPSHGGYEQYF.

The rearrangement joins TRBV19 to TRBJ2-1; a weak D match, TRBD2 (6 bases). Trimming left V 5 bases short and J 2 bases short, with 13 bases between. The CDR3 is made up of 15 amino acids. CDR1 is LNHDA, CDR2 SQIVND, per germline (reference sequence). The CDR3 loop reads CASSLRAGPYNEQFF. The CDR3 bases are TGTGCCAGTAGTCTTCGCGCGGGGCCCTACAATGAGCAGTTCTTC.

V is TRBV29-1 and J is TRBJ2-7, with unresolved D. This CDR3 has 12 amino acids. The germline V and J ends were trimmed by 4 bases and 6 bases, with 13 bases remaining between them. Germline lookup yields CDR1 SQVTM and CDR2 ANQGSEA. The CDR3 DNA reads TGCAGCGTTGGGGTCAGGATGAGCGAGCAGTACTTC. This encodes CSVGVRMSEQYF.